The clone carrying this T cell receptor (beta chain) was seen a handful of times. V dropped 0 bases and J dropped 0; count of bases not matched to a gene: 4. The CDR3 covers 17 residues. The germline V gene has CDR1 MNHEY and CDR2 SVGAGI. The sample is drawn from a study of blood T cells in healthy people across ages. A second roughly 6 to 11 cycle PCR used barcoded and J-beta primers. One entry per CDR3 protein, called by TCRdb with MiXCR from the 5' RACE reads. This sample has about 800,000 distinct CDR3 sequences, with more than 20% found just once. These same records also appear under a second study, on T cells of mothers and their children. That source reports: At about 1.5 ug per 15 ul, all of the extracted RNA went into cDNA synthesis. Overlap measured in related mother-child pairs was slightly, non-significantly higher than in unrelated pairs.

This chain connects TRBV6-5 to TRBJ2-2, with 7 bases identical to TRBD1. Sequencing was performed on blood. This sequence originates from a boy younger than 18 in good health. This CDR3 reads CASSYSAGTANTGELFF. CDR3 nucleotides: TGTGCCAGCAGTTACTCGGCTGGGACAGCGAACACCGGGGAGCTGTTTTTT.